A selection of T cell receptor beta chains follows, all from one sample in a study of immune cell composition in non-small cell lung cancer. Clones were read by immunoSEQ multiplex PCR, and TCRdb kept only the in-frame ones, dropping some. Of some 13,000 clones in the sample, approximately 70% are singletons; the top ten hold roughly an eighth. Material for sequencing was lung tumor tissue. The origin of the receptors is a human donor with non-small cell lung cancer. The conserved cysteine and the conserved F or W are not part of the CDR3 here. A D gene is named only where the DNA matches it firmly.

.,TRBJ1-3,TRBV19,ASSNLGTGNTIY
TRBD1,TRBJ2-7,TRBV27,ASSSGDRGSYEQY
.,TRBJ2-5,TRBV28,ASSLRVQTQY
TRBD1,TRBJ1-5,TRBV2,ASSEEGQGAGQPQH
.,TRBJ1-2,TRBV6-1,ASSLQGSNYGYT
.,TRBJ1-5,TRBV28,ASSPAPGNQPQH
TRBD2,TRBJ2-3,TRBV5-1,ASSGGSWGTDTQY
.,TRBJ2-5,TRBV2,ATVPGVLGTQY
TRBD2,TRBJ2-1,TRBV14,ASSQLTSGSLYNEQF
.,TRBJ1-1,TRBV9,ASSRGGQDTEAF
TRBD2,TRBJ2-1,TRBV29-1,SGGSREQF
.,TRBJ1-1,TRBV7-2,ASSLDGAEGEAF
.,TRBJ2-1,TRBV15,ATSRDAGGPQDEQF
.,TRBJ2-7,TRBV21-1,ASSKIQGVRENEQY
.,TRBJ1-3,TRBV7-2,ASSPAVSGNTIY
.,TRBJ1-3,TRBV14,ASSLGQNSGNTIY
.,TRBJ1-1,TRBV5-8,ASSLEVQQVNTEAF
.,TRBJ2-7,TRBV6-5,ASKRMSSYEQY
.,TRBJ2-2,TRBV6-1,ASSSTGLGTGELF
.,TRBJ2-2,TRBV6-5,ASSYSWGHGELF
TRBD1,TRBJ1-2,TRBV14,ASSQPTGTGYT
.,TRBJ1-1,TRBV5-4,ATASRLGQLNTEAF
.,TRBJ1-5,TRBV7-2,ASSILNKNQPQH
.,TRBJ1-1,TRBV7-9,ASSSTGFGPEAF
TRBD2,TRBJ2-3,TRBV2,ASRSGAGGGTDTQY